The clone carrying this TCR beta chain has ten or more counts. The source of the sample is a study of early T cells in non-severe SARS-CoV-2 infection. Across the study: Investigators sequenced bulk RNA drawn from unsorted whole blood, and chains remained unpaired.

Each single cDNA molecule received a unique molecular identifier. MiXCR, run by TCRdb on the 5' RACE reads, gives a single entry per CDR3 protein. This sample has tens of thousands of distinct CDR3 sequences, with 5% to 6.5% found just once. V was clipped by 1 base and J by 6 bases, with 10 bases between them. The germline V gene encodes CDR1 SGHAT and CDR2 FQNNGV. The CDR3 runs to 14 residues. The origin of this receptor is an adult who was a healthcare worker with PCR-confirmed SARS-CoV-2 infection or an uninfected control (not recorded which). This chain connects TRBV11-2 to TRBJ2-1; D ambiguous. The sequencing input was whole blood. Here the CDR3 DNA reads TGTGCCAGCAGCTTAGGGACCTACCCCAATGAGCAGTTCTTC. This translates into CASSLGTYPNEQFF.